This paragraph reports one T cell receptor (beta chain). The data derive from a study of T cells in Graves' hyperthyroidism and ophthalmopathy. CDR1 SGHAT and CDR2 FQNNGV come from the germline V gene. Germline trimming cut 2 bases from V and 6 bases from J; bases unmatched to any gene: 0. The CDR3 has 14 amino acids. It was considered stable Graves' hyperthyroidism when ophthalmopathy did not progress within 18 months. Exclusion of patients followed from uncontrolled infection, other autoimmune disease, pregnancy or lactation. Every diagnosis used clinical symptoms, serum thyroxine and TRAb, thyroid ultrasound and orbital computed tomography. The source of the PBMCs was over 8.5 ml of fresh peripheral blood. Amplification targeted TCR beta CDR3 regions from RNA transcripts. First-round RT-PCR with HTBI primers amplified the TCR CDR3 region. Using its own MiXCR run on the multiplex PCR reads, TCRdb lists one record per CDR3 protein. In the table there are 500,000 to 700,000 distinct CDR3 sequences, over 15% of which are singletons.

The sequenced material came from blood. The chain carries TRBV11-2 and TRBJ2-2; 10 positions agree with TRBD2. This clonotype originated in a woman aged 18 to 35 with Graves' hyperthyroidism. The DNA for the CDR3 is TGTGCCAGCAGCTTAAGCGGGGGGGCCGGGGAGCTGTTTTTT. Encoded protein: CASSLSGGAGELFF.